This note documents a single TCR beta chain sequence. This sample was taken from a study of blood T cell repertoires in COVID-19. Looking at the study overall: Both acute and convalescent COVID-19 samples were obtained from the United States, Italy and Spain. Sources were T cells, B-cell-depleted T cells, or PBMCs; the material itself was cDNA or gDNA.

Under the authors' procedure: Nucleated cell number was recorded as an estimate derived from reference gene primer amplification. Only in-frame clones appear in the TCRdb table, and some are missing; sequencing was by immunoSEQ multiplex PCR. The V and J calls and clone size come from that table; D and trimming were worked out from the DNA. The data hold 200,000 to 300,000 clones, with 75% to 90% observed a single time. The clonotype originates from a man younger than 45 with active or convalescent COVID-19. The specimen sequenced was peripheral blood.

The CDR3 nucleotides are TGTGCCAGCAGTGACCGACAGGGAACCTACGAGCAGTACTTC. Its protein product is CASSDRQGTYEQYF. This chain connects TRBV6-2 or TRBV6-3 to TRBJ2-7, with TRBD1 matching 7 bases. V was pared by 5 bases and J by 2 bases, with 6 bases of the junction left unmatched. CDR1 MNHEY and CDR2 SVGEGT come from the germline V gene. The CDR3 runs to 14 residues.